This T cell receptor (beta chain) was observed in a study of human T cells and chemical hapten exposure. Study-level information: Patch tests containing 0.01% DPC, applied to the upper back, were read at 6 days.

Separate cDNA molecules received unique molecular identifiers, which the library attached to them. A single record per CDR3 protein comes from TCRdb applying MiXCR to the RACE reads. The sample carries tens of thousands of distinct CDR3 sequences, over 8.5% recorded once. The study's findings and limits: It should be noted that donors had alopecia, so their immune response may differ from healthy people's.

The sample's time point: patch test 1, 2 weeks after DPC sensitization. Described treatment: therapeutic diphenylcyclopropenone sensitization with weekly scalp DPC. People who gave samples had alopecia, were 18 to 70 years old, and were suitable for DPC. Trimming left V 0 bases short and J 10 bases short, with 16 bases between. The CDR3 extends over 14 amino acids. Germline V gene sequence: CDR1 DFQATT, CDR2 SNEGSKA (reference sequence). A remark on this clonotype: The target antigen is unknown.

This receptor was taken from a woman between 50 and 59 years old with alopecia areata. Some clones in this sample may be carry-over from other donors' samples. Sequenced here: whole blood, sampled in connection with sensitization to the hapten diphenylcyclopropenone (DPC). The V and J genes are TRBV20-1 and TRBJ2-1; D remains unclear. CDR3: CSAREIPARREQFF. The CDR3 DNA sequence: TGCAGTGCTAGAGAAATTCCGGCTAGAAGAGAGCAGTTCTTC.